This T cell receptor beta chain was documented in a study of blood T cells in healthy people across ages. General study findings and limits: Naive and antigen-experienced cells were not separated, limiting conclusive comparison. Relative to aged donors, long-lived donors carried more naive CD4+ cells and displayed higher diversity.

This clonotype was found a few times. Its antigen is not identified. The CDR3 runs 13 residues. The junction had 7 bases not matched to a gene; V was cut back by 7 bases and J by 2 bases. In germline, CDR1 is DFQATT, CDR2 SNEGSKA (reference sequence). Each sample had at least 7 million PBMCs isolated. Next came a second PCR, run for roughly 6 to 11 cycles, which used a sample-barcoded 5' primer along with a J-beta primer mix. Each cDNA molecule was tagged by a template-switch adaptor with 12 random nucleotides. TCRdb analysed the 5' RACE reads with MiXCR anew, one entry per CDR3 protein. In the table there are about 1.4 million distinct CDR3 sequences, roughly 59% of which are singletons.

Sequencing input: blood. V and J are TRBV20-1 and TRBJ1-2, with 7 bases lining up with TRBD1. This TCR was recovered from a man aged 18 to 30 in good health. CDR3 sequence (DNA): TGCAGTGTCCGGACAGGAACGAACTATGGCTACACCTTC. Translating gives CSVRTGTNYGYTF.